These 20 T cell receptor beta chains share one sample of origin, sequenced in a study of blood T cell repertoires in COVID-19 (dated by TCRdb to 2018 to 2021). The method behind the library was the immunoSEQ multiplex PCR assay. Entries here come from immuneACCESS through TCRdb and include only in-frame sequences with V and J called. Some clones fail to appear in such tables; in the studies checked, an unresolved V gene covers under half of the shortfall, and the cause of the remainder is unknown. Here the sample has more than 120,000 clones; around 89% occur a single time. Roughly 28% of the sample is taken by the ten largest. Sequenced input: peripheral blood. The origin of the receptors is a human donor in a cohort sampled during active COVID-19.

The rearrangement joins TRBV5-8 to TRBJ1-4; D is ambiguous. Trimming left V 0 bases short and J 8 bases short, with 14 bases between. From germline, CDR1 is SGHTS and CDR2 YDEGEE. The CDR3 is 15 amino acids. CDR3 bases: TGTGCCAGCAGCTTGGCCGTGTCGCGAGGGGAAAAACTGTTTTTT. It is translated as CASSLAVSRGEKLFF.

The gene calls are TRBV7-3 and TRBJ2-3, with 8 bases identical to TRBD1. CDR1 is SGHTA and CDR2 is FQGTGA in the germline V gene. Trimming at V came to 6 bases and at J to 4 bases, leaving 9 bases not matched to a gene. This CDR3 has 15 amino acids. Here the CDR3 reads CASSLGQGRADTQYF. DNA of the CDR3: TGTGCCAGCAGTTTAGGACAGGGTAGGGCAGATACGCAGTATTTT.

The count of this clone is one. The rearrangement joins TRBV6-5 to TRBJ2-1; TRBD1 aligns across 7 bases. The germline gives CDR1 MNHEY, CDR2 SVGAGI. The J segment lost 15 bases and the V segment lost 5 bases, leaving 16 bases of the junction unmatched. This CDR3 has 14 residues. CDR3 coding DNA: TGTGCCAGCAGTCTCCGACAGGGTATGGGGAGTACGTTCTTC. Its protein product is CASSLRQGMGSTFF.

This clone was observed at least ten times. The rearrangement uses TRBV27 and TRBJ2-7; 8 bases are shared with TRBD2. CDR1 and CDR2 (germline): MNHEY, SMNVEV (reference sequence). The CDR3 loop spans 13 amino acids. J lost 5 bases, V lost 5 bases, and 5 bases had no gene match. DNA of the CDR3: TGTGCCAGCAGTCCGACTAGCGAGGACGAGCAGTACTTC. Amino acid sequence: CASSPTSEDEQYF.

The V call is TRBV5-4, the J call TRBJ1-4; D is undetermined. V shed 0 bases and J shed 5 bases, with 8 bases lying between them. The CDR3 totals 14 residues. Germline V gene sequence: CDR1 SGHNT, CDR2 YYREEE (reference sequence). The DNA for the CDR3 is TGTGCCAGCAGCTTGGACAGTCTGAATGAAAAACTGTTTTTT. It translates to CASSLDSLNEKLFF.

J is TRBJ2-2 and V is TRBV5-6, with a possible D match to TRBD1 (6 bases). Trimming removed 0 bases at V and 4 bases at J, with 13 bases between. This CDR3 region has 16 residues. The germline V gene encodes CDR1 SGHDT and CDR2 YYEEEE. CDR3 loop: CASSLVGAIFTGELFF. CDR3 coding DNA: TGTGCCAGCAGCTTGGTGGGGGCTATATTCACCGGGGAGCTGTTTTTT.

V usage is TRBV14 and J usage is TRBJ2-1; no clear D gene. The CDR3 consists of 12 residues. The germline CDR1 and CDR2 sequences are SGHDN and FVKESK. V was cut by 2 bases and J by 5 bases, with 4 bases left in between. The chain's CDR3 is CASSQINNEQFF. The CDR3 DNA reads as TGTGCCAGCAGCCAAATCAACAATGAGCAGTTCTTC.

This chain connects TRBV3-1 (or the pseudogene TRBV3-2) to TRBJ1-4, with D possibly being TRBD1 (6 bases). The germline CDR1 and CDR2 sequences are LGHDT and YNNKEL (reference sequence). The ends were cut back, 2 bases at V and 4 bases at J, with 20 bases in the middle. The CDR3 loop spans 18 amino acids. CDR3 protein: CASSQWDTYRVVNEKLFF. The CDR3, as DNA: TGTGCCAGCAGCCAATGGGACACATACCGAGTGGTTAATGAAAAACTGTTTTTT.

This sequence joins TRBV30 and TRBJ2-2; D possibly corresponds to TRBD2 (5 bases). V lost 2 bases to trimming and J lost 7 bases, with 17 bases between them. Germline loops: CDR1 GTSNPN, CDR2 SVGIG (reference sequence). The CDR3 runs to 15 residues. The CDR3: CAWSRRPRTLGELFF. Written as DNA, the CDR3 is TGTGCCTGGAGTAGGAGGCCCCGCACCCTCGGGGAGCTGTTTTTT. Combining the CDR3 with reference TRBV30 and TRBJ2-2 gives the whole variable domain SQTIHQWPATLVQPVGSPLSLECTVEGTSNPNLYWYRQAAGRGLQLLFYSVGIGQISSEVPQNLSASRPQDRQFILSSKKLLLSDSGFYLCAWSRRPRTLGELFFGEGSRLTVL.

V usage is TRBV10-3 and J usage is TRBJ1-1; TRBD1 matches 8 bases. The V gene end was trimmed by 1 base and the J gene end by 11 bases; junction bases not matched to a gene: 6. The CDR3 sequence is 13 residues long. The germline gives CDR1 ENHRY, CDR2 SYGVKD. CDR3 coding DNA: TGTGCCATCAGTGAGTATGACAGGGGCGCCGCTTTCTTT. It is translated as CAISEYDRGAAFF.

J is TRBJ2-1 and V is TRBV10-3; 13 positions agree with TRBD2. The V gene's germline CDR1 is ENHRY and CDR2 SYGVKD. There are 14 residues in the CDR3. V shed 7 bases and J 8 bases; nucleotides not matched to a gene: 5. The CDR3 spells CAITGTSGDHEQFF. The CDR3 DNA reads as TGTGCCATCACCGGGACTAGCGGGGACCATGAGCAGTTCTTC.

This clone was detected once. V is TRBV5-4 and J is TRBJ1-2; weak D call: TRBD1 (5 bases). The CDR3 length is 14 residues. CDR1 and CDR2 from the germline V gene are SGHNT and YYREEE (reference sequence). The V and J ends lost 4 bases and 10 bases respectively, with 20 bases between them. The chain's CDR3 is CASSHLEGLLNYTF. The CDR3 region has the DNA TGTGCCAGCAGCCACCTCGAGGGACTATTGAACTACACCTTC.

The rearrangement links TRBV25-1 to TRBJ2-3, with 9 bases lining up with TRBD1. The CDR3 consists of 13 residues. V lost 7 bases and J lost 7; bases outside the gene matches: 6. Germline CDR1 MGHDK, CDR2 SYGVNS. The CDR3 protein is CASIGQGTNTQYF. DNA for the CDR3: TGTGCCAGCATTGGACAGGGGACGAATACGCAGTATTTT. Full variable domain (rest looked up from reference TRBV25-1 and TRBJ2-3): EADIYQTPRYLVIGTGKKITLECSQTMGHDKMYWYQQDPGMELHLIHYSYGVNSTEKGDLSSESTVSRIRTEHFPLTLESARPSHTSQYLCASIGQGTNTQYFGPGTRLTVL.

The chain is built from TRBV4-1 and TRBJ1-2; TRBD1 matches at 8 bases. The CDR3 extends over 14 amino acids. CDR1 and CDR2 from the germline V gene are MGHRA and YSYEKL. Unmatched junction bases numbered 5, after V lost 1 base and J lost 7 bases. The CDR3 sequence is CASSQVRGPGGYTF. The CDR3 DNA reads as TGCGCCAGCAGCCAAGTCAGGGGGCCCGGTGGCTACACCTTC.

This chain links TRBV7-2 with TRBJ2-7; 9 bases align to TRBD1. The CDR3 has 15 residues. The germline gives CDR1 SGHTA, CDR2 FQGNSA. The trim removed 4 bases at V and 7 bases at J, leaving 11 bases unmatched. The CDR3: CASSYPDDRGKEQYF. The CDR3 DNA sequence: TGTGCCAGCAGCTACCCGGACGACAGGGGGAAGGAGCAGTACTTC.

The chain is built from TRBV5-1 and TRBJ1-4, with D possibly matching TRBD1 (6 bases). The CDR3 contains 14 residues. With 4 bases removed from V and 4 bases from J, the gap between germline ends came to 11 bases. Germline V gene sequence: CDR1 SGHRS, CDR2 YFSETQ. Here the CDR3 reads CASSRRGFNEKLFF. In DNA form, the CDR3 reads TGCGCCAGCAGCCGAAGGGGGTTTAATGAAAAACTGTTTTTT. Full variable domain (remainder filled in from reference TRBV5-1 and TRBJ1-4): KAGVTQTPRYLIKTRGQQVTLSCSPISGHRSVSWYQQTPGQGLQFLFEYFSETQRNKGNFPGRFSGRQFSNSRSEMNVSTLELGDSALYLCASSRRGFNEKLFFGSGTQLSVL.

The CDR3: CASTWGGEQFF. The CDR3 coding sequence is TGTGCCAGCACTTGGGGGGGTGAGCAGTTCTTC. The V call is TRBV5-4, the J call TRBJ2-1; 7 bases are a match to TRBD2. Germline CDR1 is SGHNT and CDR2 is YYREEE (reference sequence). Losses at the gene ends were 6 bases for V and 9 bases for J; bases not matched to a gene: 3. There are 11 residues in the CDR3. The full variable domain, rest sourced from reference TRBV5-4 and TRBJ2-1, is ETGVTQSPTHLIKTRGQQVTLRCSSQSGHNTVSWYQQALGQGPQFIFQYYREEENGRGNFPPRFSGLQFPNYSSELNVNALELDDSALYLCASTWGGEQFFGPGTRLTVL.

The chain has TRBV10-2 and TRBJ2-3, with no clear D. Germline CDR1 and CDR2: WSHSY and SAAADI. The CDR3 spans 13 residues. The V gene lost 6 bases and the J gene lost 1 base, with 8 bases spanning the gap. CDR3 nucleotides: TGCGCCAGCAGCCCTGGGCGCACAGATACGCAGTATTTT. Amino acid sequence: CASSPGRTDTQYF.

V and J are TRBV18 and TRBJ2-1; 8 positions agree with TRBD2. This CDR3 comprises 15 residues. CDR1 KGHSH and CDR2 LQKENI come from the germline V gene. The trim removed 3 bases at V and 3 bases at J, leaving 4 bases unmatched. This CDR3 reads CASSPRGGLYNEQFF. CDR3 DNA: TGTGCCAGCTCACCCCGGGGGGGCCTCTACAATGAGCAGTTCTTC.

The chain has TRBV19 and TRBJ1-2; possibly TRBD1 for D (6 bases). The CDR3 contains 10 residues. Germline V gene lookup returns CDR1 LNHDA and CDR2 SQIVND (reference sequence). Trimming took off 9 bases at V and 5 bases at J, with 7 bases between the two ends. The CDR3 DNA sequence: TGTGCCAGCAGGGGTTATGGCTACACCTTC. It yields the protein CASRGYGYTF.